This entry is about one T cell receptor beta chain. Sequencing used immunoSEQ multiplex PCR; TCRdb keeps in-frame clones, though not all of them. There are around 81,000 clones in the sample; about 82% occur only once, and roughly 3.2% lies in the top ten. This entry is derived from a study of blood T cell repertoires in COVID-19. Study in general: T cells, B-cell-depleted T cells, or PBMCs provided the cDNA or gDNA that served as material.

Input material: peripheral blood. This sequence was found in a man aged 50 or older with acute or convalescent COVID-19.

CDR3 coding DNA: TGTGCCAGCAATCAGGGATTGAAAAAGACCCAGTACTTC. It translates to CASNQGLKKTQYF. This chain connects TRBV14 to TRBJ2-5, with D possibly TRBD1 on 5 matching bases. The CDR3 runs to 13 residues. Germline V gene lookup returns CDR1 SGHDN and CDR2 FVKESK. The V end was cut by 7 bases, the J end by 6 bases, with 15 bases between.